This T cell receptor beta chain was observed in a study of blood T cell repertoires in COVID-19 (dated by TCRdb to between 2020 and 2021). Concerning the study at large: The collaborator samples originated in the United States, Italy and Spain and spanned the acute and convalescent phases of COVID-19. The material from the prospective study consisted of cDNA or gDNA derived from T cells, B-cell-depleted T cells, or PBMCs. The dataset comprised deeply sampled blood TCRbeta repertoires from subjects exposed to, actively infected with, or recovered from COVID-19. The repertoires were made available in a free public database intended to serve as a resource for research on the immune response to SARS-CoV-2. Samples came from the ongoing ImmuneRACE study (first 160 participants) plus 1,254 subjects from 6 global collaborators. Nearly every sample came with metadata listing a de-identified subject ID, COVID-19 status, age in years and sex. Where available, HLA class I and class II types were obtained from metadata supplied by the sample provider rather than from assay-based typing. Overall study results and their limits: The amount of clinical and demographic metadata varied by source and participant and was provided uncurated.

Each collaborating institution followed its own protocols to collect whole blood in K2EDTA tubes. Collaborator samples were shipped for TCRbeta analysis as frozen whole blood, isolated PBMCs, or DNA extracted from either sample type. The immunoSEQ Assay, a bias-controlled multiplex PCR, was used to amplify TCRbeta CDR3 regions from genomic DNA. The study's processing was this. Within the assay, amplification of reference gene primers was used to estimate how many nucleated cells each sample contained. To quantify the absolute abundance of each unique TCRbeta CDR3 rearrangement, sequence reads were collapsed and filtered. For each sample, productive Simpson clonality was calculated as the square root of Simpson's diversity index across productive rearrangements. Entries here come from immuneACCESS through TCRdb and include only in-frame sequences with V and J called. Some clones fail to appear in such tables; in the studies checked, an unresolved V gene covers under half of the shortfall, and the cause of the remainder is unknown. V and J calls and clone size are those listed in that table; D and trimming were worked out from the DNA. The table for this sample lists some 140,000 clones; more than 60% of them were counted only once. Roughly 14% of the sample is in the top ten clones.

A remark on this clone: The antigen it recognizes is unknown. Base qualities are missing; no much larger clone stands one base away.

V sheds 3 bases and J sheds 0 bases, leaving 8 bases between their ends. Based on the germline V gene (reference sequence), the CDR1 and CDR2 sequences are GTSNPN and SVGIG. The CDR3, cysteine through phenylalanine, is 13 amino acids long. Only the CDR3 DNA stays, 39 bases, in frame from base 1. The sample comprised peripheral blood. The chain is assembled from TRBV30 and TRBJ2-5; perhaps TRBD1 is the D gene, with 6 bases matching. The sequence derives from a man at least 80 years old with acute or convalescent COVID-19. CDR3 sequence: CAWRDRDQETQYF. The DNA sequence is TGTGCCTGGAGGGACAGAGACCAAGAGACCCAGTACTTC.